This entry features one TCR beta chain sequence. Its antigen is currently unknown. The source of the sample is a study of cytomegalovirus exposure and HLA in healthy donors. About the study: Ancestry clustering placed 81% of roughly 410 genotyped donors in the Caucasian-associated cluster. General study findings and limits: Later work showed greater clonal expansion in HLA-associated TCR beta chains than in equally common others. At a 0.05 false discovery rate, a later analysis found approximately 15,000 TCR beta sequences to be associated with HLA alleles.

Nominal health characterized the donors when sampled, though unrecorded immune exposures were likely. Researchers ran the PCR with 60 Vbeta and 13 Jbeta primers. TCRdb's table, derived via immunoSEQ multiplex PCR, lists solely in-frame clones and lacks some. The repertoire holds approximately 30,000 clones, with less than 55% as singletons. V was clipped by 8 bases and J by 4 bases, with 14 bases between them. The CDR3 spans 13 residues. In germline, CDR1 is LNHDA, CDR2 SQIVND (reference sequence). This TCR came from a woman aged 50 to 65 in good health and CMV-seronegative. This sequence joins TRBV19 and TRBJ1-1, with D maybe TRBD1 (5 bases). The source material was PBMCs. In DNA, the CDR3 is TGTGCCAGTGGGGTGGGGCCGGGCACTGAAGCTTTCTTT. It translates to CASGVGPGTEAFF. The full variable domain, with the rest looked up from reference TRBV19 and TRBJ1-1, is DGGITQSPKYLFRKEGQNVTLSCEQNLNHDAMYWYRQDPGQGLRLIYYSQIVNDFQKGDIAEGYSVSREKKESFPLTVTSAQKNPTAFYLCASGVGPGTEAFFGQGTRLTVV.